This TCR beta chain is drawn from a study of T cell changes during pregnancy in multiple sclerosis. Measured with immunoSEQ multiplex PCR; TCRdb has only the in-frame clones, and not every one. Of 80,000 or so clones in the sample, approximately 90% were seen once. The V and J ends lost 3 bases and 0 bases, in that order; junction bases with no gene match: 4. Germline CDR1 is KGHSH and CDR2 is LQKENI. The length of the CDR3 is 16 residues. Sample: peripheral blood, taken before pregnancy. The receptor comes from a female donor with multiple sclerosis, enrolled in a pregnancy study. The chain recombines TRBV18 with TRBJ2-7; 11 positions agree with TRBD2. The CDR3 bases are TGTGCCAGCTCACCTACCACTAGCGGGAGCTCCTACGAGCAGTACTTC. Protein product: CASSPTTSGSSYEQYF.